Listed below are T cell receptor beta chains from one sample, sequenced in a study of blood T cell repertoires in COVID-19. The repertoire was sequenced with immunoSEQ multiplex PCR; TCRdb's copy has only in-frame clones and lacks some. The repertoire holds fewer than 65,000 clones, with 70% to 85% as singletons. Sequenced material: peripheral blood. The receptors were gathered from a man between 65 and 80 years old with acute or convalescent COVID-19. CDR3s include the opening cysteine and the closing phenylalanine or tryptophan. The D gene is left open where the match is weak. Clone size, where shown, is once, few, many, or a class for clones that have expanded.

d_gene	abundance	v_gene	j_gene	CDR3nt	CDR3aa
NA	once	TRBV5-1	TRBJ1-1	TGCGCCAGCAGCTTGCAGGGGTCTTACACTGAAGCTTTCTTT	CASSLQGSYTEAFF
TRBD1	few	TRBV5-4	TRBJ1-2	TGTGCCAGCGCAGGGGGGCGTATAGATGGCTACACCTTC	CASAGGRIDGYTF
NA	NA	TRBV12-2	TRBJ1-2	TGTGCAAGTCGCTGGTACTGCTTTGGCTACACCTTC	CASRWYCFGYTF
NA	NA	TRBV7-9	TRBJ2-7	TGTGCCAGCAGTCTTGGTGGAGGAGCGAGTTCCTACGAGCAGTACTTC	CASSLGGGASSYEQYF
NA	NA	TRBV3-1/TRBV3-2	TRBJ2-7	TGTGCCAGCAGCCACTACAGCCAGGACTACCTACCGGGGGAGCAGTACTTC	CASSHYSQDYLPGEQYF
TRBD2	NA	TRBV9	TRBJ2-1	TGTGCCAGCAGCTCCACTCGCAGTAGCGGGACCTCCCGATACAATGAGCAGTTCTTC	CASSSTRSSGTSRYNEQFF
NA	once	TRBV7-9	TRBJ1-2	TGTGCCAGCAGCTTAGTGGCGGGTAACTATGGCTACACCTTC	CASSLVAGNYGYTF
NA	NA	TRBV5-1	TRBJ2-7	TGCGCCAGCAGCTTGGGGGCAGGCACGAGCTCCTACGAGCAGTACTTC	CASSLGAGTSSYEQYF
TRBD2	once	TRBV19	TRBJ2-7	TGTGCCAGTACCGGGACTAGCGGGGGTCAAGAGCAGTACTTC	CASTGTSGGQEQYF
TRBD2	NA	TRBV5-1	TRBJ2-7	TGCGCCAGCAGCTCGAGGACTAGCGGGAGGGCAAGCTCCTACGAGCAGTACTTC	CASSSRTSGRASSYEQYF
TRBD1	NA	TRBV7-2	TRBJ2-2	TGTGCCAGTCCGGGACAGGCATGGCAGAACACCGGGGAGCTGTTTTTT	CASPGQAWQNTGELFF
NA	NA	TRBV7-8	TRBJ2-7	TGTGCCAGCAGCTGGGACACCCTCTACGAGCAGTACTTC	CASSWDTLYEQYF
NA	NA	TRBV2	TRBJ1-2	TGTGCCAGCAGTGACCAGGGCTACTATGGCTACACCTTC	CASSDQGYYGYTF
TRBD1	few	TRBV10-2	TRBJ2-6	TGCGCCAGCAGACCCGGGACAGGGTCTGGGGCCAACGTCCTGACTTTC	CASRPGTGSGANVLTF
TRBD2	few	TRBV3-1/TRBV3-2	TRBJ2-3	TGTGCCAGCAGCCAAGGGGCGGGAGGGCCCATCAGCACAGATACGCAGTATTTT	CASSQGAGGPISTDTQYF
TRBD1	NA	TRBV7-7	TRBJ2-1	TGTGCCAGCAGTCCCAAGACCGGGACAGGAAAACACAATGAGCAGTTCTTC	CASSPKTGTGKHNEQFF
TRBD2	NA	TRBV7-3	TRBJ2-3	TGTGCCAGCAGCTATTCTAAATCCGGGACTAGGGGCGGAGATACGCAGTATTTT	CASSYSKSGTRGGDTQYF
NA	once	TRBV18	TRBJ2-5	TGTGCCAGCTCACCATTCCTCAAGTCCGGGGGAGATGAGACCCAGTACTTC	CASSPFLKSGGDETQYF
NA	NA	TRBV7-9	TRBJ2-7	TGTGCCAGCAGCTTTAGGAGCGGCCGTCTTGGGTACGAGCAGTACTTC	CASSFRSGRLGYEQYF
NA	NA	TRBV5-4	TRBJ2-5	TGTGCCAGCAGCGCCCGCGGCCAAGCGGGCCAAGAGACCCAGTACTTC	CASSARGQAGQETQYF
NA	NA	TRBV29-1	TRBJ1-4	TGCAGCGTTGTAGAGGGAGCGACTAATGAAAAACTGTTTTTT	CSVVEGATNEKLFF
TRBD2	NA	TRBV5-1	TRBJ2-3	TGCGCCAGCAGCAGGGTAGCGGGGACCCTCACAGATACGCAGTATTTT	CASSRVAGTLTDTQYF
TRBD2	once	TRBV3-1/TRBV3-2	TRBJ2-1	TGTGCCAGCAGCCAAACTAGCGGGAGGGTAAATGAGCAGTTCTTC	CASSQTSGRVNEQFF
TRBD1	NA	TRBV19	TRBJ1-1	TGTGCCAGTAGTACCCGGACAGGTTTGAACACTGAAGCTTTCTTT	CASSTRTGLNTEAFF
NA	NA	TRBV28	TRBJ2-7	TGTGCCAGCAGTGGGGCGGGGCTGGGCTCGGACGAGCAGTACTTC	CASSGAGLGSDEQYF
TRBD1	NA	TRBV5-1	TRBJ1-2	TGCGCCAGCAGCACGGGACAGGGAGAGGATGGCTACACCTTC	CASSTGQGEDGYTF
NA	NA	TRBV11-3	TRBJ2-3	TGTGCCAGCAGCTTAGAGGTGCGTGGGTATTTT	CASSLEVRGYF
NA	NA	TRBV10-3	TRBJ1-1	TGTGCCATCAGTGAGCCAAAGACAGGGAACACTGAAGCTTTCTTT	CAISEPKTGNTEAFF
NA	NA	TRBV7-8	TRBJ1-5	TGTGCCAGCAGCTTATTGGCCTCAGGACAGACTAATCAGCCCCAGCATTTT	CASSLLASGQTNQPQHF
TRBD1	NA	TRBV29-1	TRBJ1-1	TGCAGCGTTGCACGGGGACAGGGGAGTGGGGAAGCTTTCTTT	CSVARGQGSGEAFF
TRBD2	NA	TRBV19	TRBJ2-6	TGTGCCAGTAGATCCGCCGGGACTAGCGTCTCCGGGGCCAACGTCCTGACTTTC	CASRSAGTSVSGANVLTF
TRBD2	NA	TRBV2	TRBJ2-2	TGTGCCAGCAGCCTTGAAGGTCCGGGACTAGCGAGGATCGGGGAGCTGTTTTTT	CASSLEGPGLARIGELFF
NA	once	TRBV4-2	TRBJ1-1	TGTGCCAGCAGCCAAGTCCGGGGAATGAACACTGAAGCTTTCTTT	CASSQVRGMNTEAFF
NA	NA	TRBV30	TRBJ1-5	TGTGCCTGGAGCCCAGGGGGCAATCAGCCCCAGCATTTT	CAWSPGGNQPQHF
TRBD1	NA	TRBV6-2/TRBV6-3	TRBJ1-2	TGTGCCAGCAGTGACCCTTCCGCAGGGGGATATGGCTACACCTTC	CASSDPSAGGYGYTF
TRBD2	NA	TRBV27	TRBJ2-5	TGTGCCAGCACACCCGGGACTAGCGGGAGAAGCCGGCTAAGAGAGACCCAGTACTTC	CASTPGTSGRSRLRETQYF
NA	NA	TRBV7-6	TRBJ2-2	TGTGCCAGCAGCCCACCGCCCGGGTCGACCGGGGAGCTGTTTTTT	CASSPPPGSTGELFF
TRBD1	NA	TRBV28	TRBJ1-1	TGTGCCAGCAGTTTGCTACAGGGGGGGAGCACTGAAGCTTTCTTT	CASSLLQGGSTEAFF
TRBD1	NA	TRBV7-9	TRBJ2-7	TGTGCCAGCAGCCCCCAGGGCGTTCAGGGGGCCCTTCTAGGAGAGCAGTACTTC	CASSPQGVQGALLGEQYF
NA	few	TRBV21-1	TRBJ2-7	TGTGCCAGCAGCAAGGGTCGAGGACTAGCGGGGACCTACGAGCAGTACTTC	CASSKGRGLAGTYEQYF
NA	NA	TRBV6-1	TRBJ2-7	TGTGCCAGCAGTGAAGAAGTCGGACAGTCCCACGAGCAGTACTTC	CASSEEVGQSHEQYF
NA	NA	TRBV27	TRBJ1-5	TGTGCCAGCAGTTTGCCACTACAGGGTGATAGCAATCAGCCCCAGCATTTT	CASSLPLQGDSNQPQHF
TRBD1	few	TRBV6-1	TRBJ1-6	TGTGCCAGCAGTGAGACAGGGAGCTCCTATAATTCACCCCTCCACTTT	CASSETGSSYNSPLHF